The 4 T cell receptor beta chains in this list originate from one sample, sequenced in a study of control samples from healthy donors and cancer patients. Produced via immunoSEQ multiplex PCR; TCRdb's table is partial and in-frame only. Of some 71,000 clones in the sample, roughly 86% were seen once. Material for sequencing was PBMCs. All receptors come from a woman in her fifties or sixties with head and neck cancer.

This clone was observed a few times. The CDR3 is CASSLPSGGANSYNEQFF. CDR3 nucleotide sequence: TGTGCCAGCAGTTTGCCAAGCGGGGGGGCCAATTCCTACAATGAGCAGTTCTTC. The genes are TRBV27 and TRBJ2-1, with 10 bases aligning to TRBD2. The CDR3 contains 18 residues. CDR1 and CDR2 from the germline V gene are MNHEY and SMNVEV (reference sequence). After removal of 3 bases from V and 1 base from J, the junction contained 9 bases not matched to a gene.

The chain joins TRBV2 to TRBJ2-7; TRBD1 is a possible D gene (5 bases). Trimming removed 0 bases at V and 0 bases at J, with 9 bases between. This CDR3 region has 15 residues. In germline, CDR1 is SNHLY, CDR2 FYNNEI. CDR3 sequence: CASSEAPGHSYEQYF. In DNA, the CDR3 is TGTGCCAGCAGTGAAGCCCCAGGGCACTCCTACGAGCAGTACTTC.

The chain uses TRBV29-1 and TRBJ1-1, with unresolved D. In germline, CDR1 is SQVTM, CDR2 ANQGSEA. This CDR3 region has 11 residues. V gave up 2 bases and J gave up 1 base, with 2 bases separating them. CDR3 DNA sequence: TGCAGCGTTGAATGGAACACTGAAGCTTTCTTT. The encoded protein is CSVEWNTEAFF.

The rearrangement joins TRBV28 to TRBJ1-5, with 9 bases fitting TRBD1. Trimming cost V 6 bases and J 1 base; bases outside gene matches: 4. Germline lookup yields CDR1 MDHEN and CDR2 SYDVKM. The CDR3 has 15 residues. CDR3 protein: CASRTGGASNQPQHF. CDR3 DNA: TGTGCCAGCAGAACAGGGGGCGCGAGCAATCAGCCCCAGCATTTT.